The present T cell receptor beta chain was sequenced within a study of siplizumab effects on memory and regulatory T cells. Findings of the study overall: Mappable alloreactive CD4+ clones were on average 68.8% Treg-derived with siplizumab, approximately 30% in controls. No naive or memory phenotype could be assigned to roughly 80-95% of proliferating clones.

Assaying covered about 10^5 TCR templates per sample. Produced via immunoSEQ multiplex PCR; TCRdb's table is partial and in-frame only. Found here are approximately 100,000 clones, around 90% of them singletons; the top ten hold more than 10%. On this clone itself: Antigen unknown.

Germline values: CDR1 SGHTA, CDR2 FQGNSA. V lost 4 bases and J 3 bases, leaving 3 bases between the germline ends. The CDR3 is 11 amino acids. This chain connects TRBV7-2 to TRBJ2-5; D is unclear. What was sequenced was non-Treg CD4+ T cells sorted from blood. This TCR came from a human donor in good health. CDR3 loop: CASSWKETQYF. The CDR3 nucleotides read TGTGCCAGCAGCTGGAAAGAGACCCAGTACTTC.